This TCR beta chain came from a study of blood T cell repertoires in COVID-19. The CDR3 length is 16 residues. CDR1 is SGHVS, CDR2 FQNEAQ, per germline. J gave up 4 bases and V 5 bases, and 9 bases lay outside the gene matches. Repertoires were generated with immunoSEQ multiplex PCR, while TCRdb's copy carries only in-frame clones and drops some. The sample has tens of thousands of clones, 82% seen once. This clonotype was obtained from a human donor in a cohort sampled during active COVID-19. The material sequenced was peripheral blood. The V call is TRBV7-8, the J call TRBJ2-1; TRBD1 aligns across 9 bases. The CDR3 sequence is CASSRSGTGSYNEQFF. The CDR3 DNA reads TGTGCCAGCAGCCGCTCCGGGACAGGGAGTTACAATGAGCAGTTCTTC.